This T cell receptor beta chain was identified in a study of T cells in Graves' hyperthyroidism and ophthalmopathy. Whole-study results and caveats: The blood repertoire included most of the expanded thyroid clonotypes above 0.001.

The CDR3 regions of TCR beta were amplified from RNA transcripts. The HTBI primer set was used in a first-round RT-PCR of the TCR CDR3. Each CDR3 protein is one row after TCRdb ran MiXCR on the multiplex PCR reads. The sample lists a few hundred thousand distinct CDR3 sequences, 20% to 25% seen once, with around 50% in the top ten. The table lists this clonotype with many counts. Its antigen is undetermined. The CDR3 contains 15 residues. Germline V lookup: CDR1 LNHNV, CDR2 YYDKDF (reference sequence). With 3 bases removed from V and 2 bases from J, the gap between germline ends came to 12 bases. This chain uses TRBV15 with TRBJ2-3; D is undetermined. Sequences were obtained from blood. This clonotype originated in a woman in her seventies with Graves' ophthalmopathy. The CDR3 DNA sequence: TGTGCCACCAGCAGTTCCCGGGTCCCCACAGATACGCAGTATTTT. Its protein product is CATSSSRVPTDTQYF.